The 22 T cell receptor beta chains below come from one sample, sequenced in a study of molecular identifiers for immune sequencing clone quantification. TCRdb re-called the PCR reads through MiXCR, storing one row per CDR3 protein. The sample yields some 320,000 distinct CDR3 sequences, around 21% seen once. Sequencing input: naive CD8+ T cells from blood, with Jurkat cell RNA spiked in. The subset was: FACS-sorted CD8+CD4-CCR7+CD45RA+ naive T cells. The receptors shown here come from a human donor in good health. Some libraries in this study had Jurkat cell RNA spiked in.

This clonotype occurred once. This may come from a read error, since a much larger clone is one base off. Written as DNA, the CDR3 is TGCAGTGCTAGGTCGGCCTCAACTAATGAAAAACTGTCTTTT. Amino acid sequence: CSARSASTNEKLSF. The rearrangement links TRBV20-1 to TRBJ1-4, with D uncertain. The CDR3 length is 14 residues. Germline CDR1 DFQATT, CDR2 SNEGSKA (reference sequence).

This clonotype came up many times. V is TRBV30 and J is TRBJ1-1, with 8 bases lining up with TRBD1. J was trimmed by 5 bases and V by 2 bases; bases with no gene match: 7. This CDR3 comprises 14 residues. Germline V CDR1 and CDR2: GTSNPN, SVGIG (reference sequence). DNA of the CDR3: TGTGCCTGGAGTCTCGGGACAGGTCGAACTGAAGCTTTCTTT. Amino acid sequence: CAWSLGTGRTEAFF.

About this clonotype: The junction departs from the called germline gene at one end, perhaps through a read error. The chain combines TRBV27 with TRBJ2-1; 10 bases line up with TRBD1. The CDR3 is 17 residues long. Germline CDR1 MNHEY, CDR2 SMNVEV (reference sequence). As DNA, the CDR3 is TGTGCCAGCAGTTTAGGACAGGGGGGGGCTCCCTACAATGAGCAGCTCTTC. Protein: CASSLGQGGAPYNEQLF.

This clonotype was seen at least ten times. The chain recombines TRBV5-1 with TRBJ1-1; D uncertain. This CDR3 has 13 residues. V lost 5 bases, J lost 3 bases, and 11 bases lay in between. Germline V gene sequence: CDR1 SGHRS, CDR2 YFSETQ. CDR3 loop: CASRYGSDTEAFF. The CDR3 DNA sequence: TGCGCCAGCAGGTACGGGTCGGACACTGAAGCTTTCTTT.

This clonotype was counted at least ten times. The chain couples TRBV4-1 to TRBJ1-4; no definite D call. V lost 7 bases to trimming and J lost 2 bases, with 14 bases between them. The CDR3 covers 15 residues. Germline V gene sequence: CDR1 MGHRA, CDR2 YSYEKL. CDR3 bases: TGCGCCAGCACCCTTACCCCGGGTACTAATGAAAAACTGTTTTTT. Protein: CASTLTPGTNEKLFF.

Concerning this clonotype: One end of the junction varies from germline; a read error may be responsible. V gene TRBV20-1 combines with J gene TRBJ1-2; 9 bases align to TRBD1. The CDR3 spans 18 residues. Germline V gene data show CDR1 as DFQATT and CDR2 as SNEGSKA (reference sequence). The CDR3 is CSARIGGGTGRRNYGHTF. The CDR3 DNA reads TGCAGTGCTAGAATAGGAGGAGGGACAGGGAGGAGGAACTATGGCCACACCTTC.

Notes on this clonotype: A much larger clone lies one base from this, so it may be a read error. The chain uses TRBV11-2 and TRBJ2-7; D is unresolved. CDR1 SGHAT and CDR2 FQNNGV come from the germline V gene. The CDR3 extends over 15 amino acids. The CDR3 region is CASGLGLPGTYEQYF. The CDR3 coding sequence is TGTGCCAGCGGCTTAGGTCTACCAGGCACCTACGAGCAGTACTTC.

As regards this clonotype: A much bigger clone sits one base away, suggesting this may be a read error. The gene calls are TRBV28 and TRBJ2-5, with 10 bases aligning to TRBD2. Germline V gene sequence: CDR1 MDHEN, CDR2 SYDVKM. V lost 4 bases to trimming and J lost 4 bases; unmatched junction nucleotides: 12. The CDR3 extends over 17 amino acids. In DNA form, the CDR3 reads TGTGCCAGCAGTTCCCCGAATCTAGCGGGAGTCACAGAGACCCAGTACTTC. Amino acids: CASSSPNLAGVTETQYF.

In regard to this clonotype: Being one base from a much bigger clone, this may be a read error. The genes are TRBV7-9 and TRBJ2-3, with no clear D. Germline lookup yields CDR1 SEHNR and CDR2 FQNEAQ (reference sequence). Trimming took off 2 bases at V and 2 bases at J, with 11 bases between the two ends. This CDR3 region has 15 residues. Here the CDR3 DNA reads TGTGCCAGCAGCTTACTCGGCTCAGTCACAGATACGCAGTATTTT. Translating it yields CASSLLGSVTDTQYF.

The table lists this clonotype with a few counts. The chain employs TRBV13 and TRBJ2-7; TRBD2 might be the D (5 bases). The CDR3 covers 15 residues. With 2 bases removed from V and 2 bases from J, the gap between germline ends came to 13 bases. CDR1 is PRHDT, CDR2 FYEKMQ, per germline (reference sequence). DNA for the CDR3: TGTGCCAGCAGCTTATTCGAACGGGATCCCTACGAGCAGTACTTC. Amino acid sequence: CASSLFERDPYEQYF.

This clonotype came up once. A much larger clone differs by one base, so this may be a read error. The genes are TRBV7-2 and TRBJ2-7; 7 nucleotides agree with TRBD1. The CDR3 loop spans 15 amino acids. The V segment lost 1 base and the J segment 3 bases; nucleotides outside the gene matches: 6. Per germline, CDR1 SGHTA and CDR2 FQGNSA. CDR3 sequence: CASSLDLDRDYEQYF. The CDR3 DNA follows: TGTGCCAGCAGCTTAGATCTTGACAGGGACTACGAGCAGTACTTC.

This clonotype was detected ten times or more. This chain uses TRBV27 with TRBJ2-4, with a weak D call TRBD1 (5 bases). Trimming removed 5 bases from V and 1 base from J, with 12 bases in between. CDR3 length: 15 amino acids. CDR1 MNHEY and CDR2 SMNVEV come from the germline V gene (reference sequence). This CDR3 reads CASSQTGVAKNIQYF. Here the CDR3 DNA reads TGTGCCAGCAGTCAAACAGGAGTTGCCAAAAACATTCAGTACTTC.

A word on this clonotype: At one end, the junction sequence differs from germline, possibly due to a read error. The genes are TRBV7-9 and TRBJ2-5; D remains ambiguous. The length of the CDR3 is 13 residues. The germline V gene encodes CDR1 SEHNR and CDR2 FQNEAQ (reference sequence). The CDR3 nucleotides read TGTGCCGGCAGCTTAGGCCAGCAAGAGACCCAGTACTTC. It codes for CAGSLGQQETQYF.

A remark on this clonotype: A much larger clone is a single base away; this may be a read error. The chain links TRBV28 to TRBJ1-5; D is uncertain. The CDR3 loop spans 13 amino acids. The V end was cut by 6 bases, the J end by 6 bases, with 12 bases between. The germline V gene encodes CDR1 MDHEN and CDR2 SYDVKM. The CDR3 region is CASRLNLSQPQHF. The DNA of the CDR3 is TGTGCCAGCAGATTAAATCTAAGTCAGCCCCAGCATTTT.

About this clonotype: A junction boundary mismatches the germline segment, possibly from a read error. This rearrangement joins TRBV2 to TRBJ2-7; TRBD2 is a possible D gene (5 bases). Germline assignment: CDR1 SNHLY and CDR2 FYNNEI. The CDR3 spans 13 residues. CDR3 amino acids: CASRDWGPYGQYF. CDR3 nucleotide sequence: TGTGCCAGCAGGGACTGGGGTCCCTACGGGCAGTACTTC.

This chain links TRBV3-1 with TRBJ2-3; D not resolved. The CDR3 runs to 14 residues. Per the germline V gene, CDR1 is LGHDT and CDR2 is YNNKEL (reference sequence). The ends were cut back, 0 bases at V and 4 bases at J, with 8 bases in the middle. CDR3 in amino acids: CASSQDPVADTQYF. The CDR3 nucleotides are TGTGCCAGCAGCCAAGATCCGGTGGCAGATACGCAGTATTTT.

On this clonotype: This may come from a read error, since a much larger clone is one base off. The rearrangement joins TRBV28 to TRBJ2-5; D not certain. Germline V gene lookup returns CDR1 MDHEN and CDR2 SYDVKM. This CDR3 is 11 amino acids long. CDR3 in DNA: TGTGACAGCAGTTTTGGCGGGACCCAGTACTTC. Translating it yields CDSSFGGTQYF.

A note on this clonotype: Just one base apart from a much larger clone, this may be a read error. The V and J genes are TRBV7-6 and TRBJ2-1, with 10 bases fitting TRBD2. The CDR3 totals 16 residues. Trimming cost V 7 bases and J 3 bases; bases outside gene matches: 9. Looked up from germline, CDR1 is SGHVS and CDR2 is FNYEAQ. CDR3 in amino acids: CASNLSTSGVYNEQFF. The CDR3 nucleotides are TGTGCCAGCAACTTGAGCACTAGCGGGGTCTACAATGAGCAGTTCTTC. Drawing the rest from reference TRBV7-6 and TRBJ2-1, the complete variable domain is GAGVSQSPRYKVTKRGQDVALRCDPISGHVSLYWYRQALGQGPEFLTYFNYEAQQDKSGLPNDRFSAERPEGSISTLTIQRTEQRDSAMYRCASNLSTSGVYNEQFFGPGTRLTVL.

There are many counts of this clonotype. The chain recombines TRBV28 with TRBJ2-5, with 10 bases lining up with TRBD2. CDR3 length: 17 residues. Germline assignment: CDR1 MDHEN and CDR2 SYDVKM. V dropped 6 bases and J dropped 0; count of bases not matched to a gene: 10. The CDR3 DNA sequence: TGTGCCAGCAGCTCAATCGGACTAGCGGTCTACCAAGAGACCCAGTACTTC. The encoded protein is CASSSIGLAVYQETQYF.

This clonotype was counted at least ten times. This chain connects TRBV16 to TRBJ2-2; the D gene is possibly TRBD1 (5 bases). This CDR3 is built from 16 residues. V was clipped by 0 bases and J by 4 bases, with 12 bases between them. The germline gives CDR1 KGHSY, CDR2 FQNENV. CDR3 loop: CASSQSFSGFTGELFF. The CDR3 nucleotides are TGTGCCAGCAGCCAATCATTCTCAGGGTTCACCGGGGAGCTGTTTTTT. Together with reference TRBV16 and TRBJ2-2, the CDR3 gives the full variable domain: GEEVAQTPKHLVRGEGQKAKLYCAPIKGHSYVFWYQQVLKNEFKFLISFQNENVFDETGMPKERFSAKCLPNSPCSLEIQATKLEDSAVYFCASSQSFSGFTGELFFGEGSRLTVL.

With respect to this clonotype: At one end the junction does not follow the germline gene, possibly because of a read error. V gene TRBV2 combines with J gene TRBJ2-2, with D perhaps matching TRBD2 (5 bases). Germline V gene data show CDR1 as SNHLY and CDR2 as FYNNEI. The CDR3 contains 14 residues. As DNA, the CDR3 is TGTGCCAGCGGTGTTCCCGGGCGCACCGGGGAGCTGTTTTTC. This encodes CASGVPGRTGELFF.

V and J are TRBV5-6 and TRBJ2-5; unclear D gene. Germline V CDR1 and CDR2: SGHDT, YYEEEE. The CDR3 has 13 amino acids. V lost 4 bases, J lost 0 bases, and 7 bases lay in between. As DNA, the CDR3 is TGTGCCAGCAGCCGACGGAACCAAGAGACCCAGTACTTC. Its translation is CASSRRNQETQYF.